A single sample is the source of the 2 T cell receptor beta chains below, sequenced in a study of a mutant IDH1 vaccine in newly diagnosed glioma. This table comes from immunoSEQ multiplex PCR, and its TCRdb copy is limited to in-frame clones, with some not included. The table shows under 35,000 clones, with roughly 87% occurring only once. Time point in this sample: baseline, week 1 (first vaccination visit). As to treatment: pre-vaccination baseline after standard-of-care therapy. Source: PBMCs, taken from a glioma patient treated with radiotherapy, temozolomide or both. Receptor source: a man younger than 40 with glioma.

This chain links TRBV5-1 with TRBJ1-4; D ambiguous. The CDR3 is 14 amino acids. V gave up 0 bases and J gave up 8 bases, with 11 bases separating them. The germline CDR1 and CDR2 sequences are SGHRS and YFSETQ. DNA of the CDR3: TGCGCCAGCAGCTTGGATACCCAGGACGAAAAACTGTTTTTT. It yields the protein CASSLDTQDEKLFF.

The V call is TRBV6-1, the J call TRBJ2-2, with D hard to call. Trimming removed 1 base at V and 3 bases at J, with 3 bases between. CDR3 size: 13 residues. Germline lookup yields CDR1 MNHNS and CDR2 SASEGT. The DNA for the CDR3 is TGTGCCAGCAGTGAAGGGGACACCGGGGAGCTGTTTTTT. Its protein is CASSEGDTGELFF.